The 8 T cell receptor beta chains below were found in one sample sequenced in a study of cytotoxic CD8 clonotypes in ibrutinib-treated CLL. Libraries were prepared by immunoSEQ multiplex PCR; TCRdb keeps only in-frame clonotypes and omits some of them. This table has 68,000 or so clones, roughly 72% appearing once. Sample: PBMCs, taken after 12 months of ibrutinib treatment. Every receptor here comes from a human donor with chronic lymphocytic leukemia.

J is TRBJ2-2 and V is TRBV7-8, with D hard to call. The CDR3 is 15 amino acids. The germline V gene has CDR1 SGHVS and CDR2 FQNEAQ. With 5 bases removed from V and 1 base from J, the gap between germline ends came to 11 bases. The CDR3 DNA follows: TGTGCCAGCAGCCTGTACACGGGGAACACCGGGGAGCTGTTTTTT. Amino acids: CASSLYTGNTGELFF. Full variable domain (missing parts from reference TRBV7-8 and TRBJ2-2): GAGVSQSPRYKVAKRGQDVALRCDPISGHVSLFWYQQALGQGPEFLTYFQNEAQLDKSGLPSDRFFAERPEGSVSTLKIQRTQQEDSAVYLCASSLYTGNTGELFFGEGSRLTVL.

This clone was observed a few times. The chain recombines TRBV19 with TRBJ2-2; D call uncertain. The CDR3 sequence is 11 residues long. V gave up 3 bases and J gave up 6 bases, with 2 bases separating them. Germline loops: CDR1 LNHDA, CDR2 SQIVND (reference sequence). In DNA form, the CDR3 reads TGTGCCAGTAGTATTGCCGGGGAGCTGTTTTTT. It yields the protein CASSIAGELFF.

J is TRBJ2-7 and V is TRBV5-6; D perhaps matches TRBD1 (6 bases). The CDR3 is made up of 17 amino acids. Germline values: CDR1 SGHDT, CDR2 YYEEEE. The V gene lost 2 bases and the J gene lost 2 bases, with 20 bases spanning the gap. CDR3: CASSFRGTSPLTYEQYF. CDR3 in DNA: TGTGCCAGCAGCTTCAGGGGAACTAGTCCCTTGACCTACGAGCAGTACTTC.

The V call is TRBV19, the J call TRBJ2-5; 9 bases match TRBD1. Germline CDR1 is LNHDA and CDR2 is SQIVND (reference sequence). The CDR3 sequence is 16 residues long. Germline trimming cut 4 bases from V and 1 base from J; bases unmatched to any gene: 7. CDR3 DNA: TGTGCCAGTAGTACTGGGACAGGGAAATCCCAAGAGACCCAGTACTTC. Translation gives CASSTGTGKSQETQYF.

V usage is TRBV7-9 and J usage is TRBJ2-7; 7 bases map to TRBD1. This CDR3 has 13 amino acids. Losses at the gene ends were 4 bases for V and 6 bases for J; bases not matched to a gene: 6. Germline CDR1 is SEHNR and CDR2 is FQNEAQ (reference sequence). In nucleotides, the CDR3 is TGTGCCAGCAGCTCCCAGCCAGGGGGCGAGCAGTACTTC. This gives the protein CASSSQPGGEQYF. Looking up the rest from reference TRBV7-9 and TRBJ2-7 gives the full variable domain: DTGVSQNPRHKITKRGQNVTFRCDPISEHNRLYWYRQTLGQGPEFLTYFQNEAQLEKSRLLSDRFSAERPKGSFSTLEIQRTEQGDSAMYLCASSSQPGGEQYFGPGTRLTVT.

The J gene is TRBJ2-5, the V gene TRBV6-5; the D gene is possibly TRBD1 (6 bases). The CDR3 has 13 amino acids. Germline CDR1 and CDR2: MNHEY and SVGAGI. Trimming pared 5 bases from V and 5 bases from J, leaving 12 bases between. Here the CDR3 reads CASSLGGEETQYF. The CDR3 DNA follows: TGTGCCAGCAGTCTTGGGGGCGAGGAGACCCAGTACTTC.

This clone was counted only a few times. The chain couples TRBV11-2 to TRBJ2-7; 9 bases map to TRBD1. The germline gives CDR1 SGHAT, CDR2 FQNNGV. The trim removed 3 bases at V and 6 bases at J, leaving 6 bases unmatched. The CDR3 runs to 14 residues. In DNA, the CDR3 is TGTGCCAGCAGCTTCGGGACAGGGTCTATCGAGCAGTACTTC. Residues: CASSFGTGSIEQYF.

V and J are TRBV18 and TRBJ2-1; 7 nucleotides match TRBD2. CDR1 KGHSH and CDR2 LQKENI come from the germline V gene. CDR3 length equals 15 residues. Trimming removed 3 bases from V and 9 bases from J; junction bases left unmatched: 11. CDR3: CASSPGHGREVEQFF. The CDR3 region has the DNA TGTGCCAGCTCACCCGGACACGGCCGGGAGGTTGAGCAGTTCTTC.